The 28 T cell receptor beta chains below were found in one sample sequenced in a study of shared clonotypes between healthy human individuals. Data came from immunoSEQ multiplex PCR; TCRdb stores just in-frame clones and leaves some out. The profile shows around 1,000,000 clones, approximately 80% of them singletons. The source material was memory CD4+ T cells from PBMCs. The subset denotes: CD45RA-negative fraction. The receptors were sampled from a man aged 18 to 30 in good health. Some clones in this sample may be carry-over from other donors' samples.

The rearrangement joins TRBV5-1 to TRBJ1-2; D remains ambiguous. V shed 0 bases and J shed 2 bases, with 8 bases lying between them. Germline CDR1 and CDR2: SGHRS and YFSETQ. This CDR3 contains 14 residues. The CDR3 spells CASSLAATNYGYTF. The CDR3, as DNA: TGCGCCAGCAGCTTGGCCGCAACAAACTATGGCTACACCTTC.

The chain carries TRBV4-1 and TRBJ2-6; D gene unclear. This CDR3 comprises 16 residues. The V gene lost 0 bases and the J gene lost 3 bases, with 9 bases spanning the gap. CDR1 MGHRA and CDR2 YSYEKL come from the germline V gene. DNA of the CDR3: TGCGCCAGCAGCCAAGATGATGGGTTTGGGGCCAACGTCCTGACTTTC. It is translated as CASSQDDGFGANVLTF.

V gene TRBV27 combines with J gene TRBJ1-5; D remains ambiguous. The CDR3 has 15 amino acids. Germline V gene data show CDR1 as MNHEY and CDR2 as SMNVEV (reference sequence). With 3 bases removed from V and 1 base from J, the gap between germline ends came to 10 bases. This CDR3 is CASSLIGMSNQPQHF. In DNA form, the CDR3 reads TGTGCCAGCAGTTTGATAGGGATGAGCAATCAGCCCCAGCATTTT.

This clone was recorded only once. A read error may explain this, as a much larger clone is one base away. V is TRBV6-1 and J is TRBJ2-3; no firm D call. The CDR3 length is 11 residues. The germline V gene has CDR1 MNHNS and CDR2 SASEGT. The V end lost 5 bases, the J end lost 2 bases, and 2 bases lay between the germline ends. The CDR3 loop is CASSPTDTQYF. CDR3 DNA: TGTGCCAGCAGTCCCACAGATACGCAGTATTTT.

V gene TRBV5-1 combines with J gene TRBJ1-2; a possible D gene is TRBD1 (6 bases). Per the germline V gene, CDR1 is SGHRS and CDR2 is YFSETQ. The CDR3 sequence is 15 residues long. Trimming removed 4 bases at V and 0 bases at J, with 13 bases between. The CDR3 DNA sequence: TGCGCCAGCAGCATCTCGGGGGGCTCTAACTATGGCTACACCTTC. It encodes CASSISGGSNYGYTF.

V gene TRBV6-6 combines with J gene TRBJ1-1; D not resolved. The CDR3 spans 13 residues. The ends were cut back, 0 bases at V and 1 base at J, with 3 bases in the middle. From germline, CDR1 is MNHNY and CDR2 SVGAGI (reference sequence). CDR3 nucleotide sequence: TGTGCCAGCAGTTACTCCTCGAACACTGAAGCTTTCTTT. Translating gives CASSYSSNTEAFF.

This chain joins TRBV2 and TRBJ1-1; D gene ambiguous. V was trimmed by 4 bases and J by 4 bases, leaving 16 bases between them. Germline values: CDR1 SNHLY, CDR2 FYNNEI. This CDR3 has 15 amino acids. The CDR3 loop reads CASSVGLGSATEAFF. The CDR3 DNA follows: TGTGCCAGCAGTGTCGGCTTAGGCAGTGCCACTGAAGCTTTCTTT.

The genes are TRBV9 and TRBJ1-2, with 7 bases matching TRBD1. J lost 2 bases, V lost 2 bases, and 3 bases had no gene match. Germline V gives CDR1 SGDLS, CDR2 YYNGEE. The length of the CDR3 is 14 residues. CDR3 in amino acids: CASSVQGGNYGYTF. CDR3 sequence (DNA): TGTGCCAGCAGCGTCCAGGGGGGCAACTATGGCTACACCTTC. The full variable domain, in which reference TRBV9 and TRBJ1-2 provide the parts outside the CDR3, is DSGVTQTPKHLITATGQRVTLRCSPRSGDLSVYWYQQSLDQGLQFLIQYYNGEERAKGNILERFSAQQFPDLHSELNLSSLELGDSALYFCASSVQGGNYGYTFGSGTRLTVV.

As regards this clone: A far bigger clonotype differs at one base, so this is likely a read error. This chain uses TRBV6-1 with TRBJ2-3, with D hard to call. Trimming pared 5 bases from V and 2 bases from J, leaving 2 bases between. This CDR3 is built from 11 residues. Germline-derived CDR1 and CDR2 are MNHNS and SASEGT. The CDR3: CASSNTDTQYF. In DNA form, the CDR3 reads TGTGCCAGCAGTAACACAGATACGCAGTATTTT.

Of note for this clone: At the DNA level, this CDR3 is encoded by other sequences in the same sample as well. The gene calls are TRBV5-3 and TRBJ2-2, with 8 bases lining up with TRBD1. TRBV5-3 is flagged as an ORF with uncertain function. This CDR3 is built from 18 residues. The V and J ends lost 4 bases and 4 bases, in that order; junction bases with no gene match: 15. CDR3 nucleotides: TGTGCCAGAAGCACATATCGGACAGGGCCCGTAAGCACCGGGGAGCTGTTTTTT. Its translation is CARSTYRTGPVSTGELFF.

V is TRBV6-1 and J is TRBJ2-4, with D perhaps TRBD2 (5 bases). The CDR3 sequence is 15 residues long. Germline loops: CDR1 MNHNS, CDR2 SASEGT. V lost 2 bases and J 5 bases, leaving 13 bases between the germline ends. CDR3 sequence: CASSEIGARENIQYF. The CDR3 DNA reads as TGTGCCAGCAGTGAAATAGGAGCGAGGGAAAACATTCAGTACTTC.

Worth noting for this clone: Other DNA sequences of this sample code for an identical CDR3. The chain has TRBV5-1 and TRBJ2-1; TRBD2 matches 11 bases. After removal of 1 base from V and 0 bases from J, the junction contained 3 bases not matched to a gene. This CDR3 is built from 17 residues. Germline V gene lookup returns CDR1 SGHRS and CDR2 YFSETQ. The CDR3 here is CASSLLAGGLSYNEQFF. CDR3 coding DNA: TGCGCCAGCAGCTTGCTAGCGGGAGGACTCTCCTACAATGAGCAGTTCTTC.

The CDR3 DNA sequence: TGTGCCACGGCGCGGGCTACAACCTACGAGCAGTACTTC. Protein product: CATARATTYEQYF. The chain uses TRBV28 and TRBJ2-7; TRBD2 is a possible D gene (5 bases). Between the trimmed V and J ends, which lost 10 bases and 2 bases, there was a span of 15 bases. Germline CDR1 MDHEN, CDR2 SYDVKM. The CDR3 is made up of 13 amino acids.

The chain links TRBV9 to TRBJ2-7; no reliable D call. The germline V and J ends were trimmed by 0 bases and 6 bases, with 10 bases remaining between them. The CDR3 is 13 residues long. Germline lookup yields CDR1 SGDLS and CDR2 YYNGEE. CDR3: CASSVGPSAEQYF. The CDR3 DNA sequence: TGTGCCAGCAGCGTAGGGCCCTCCGCCGAGCAGTACTTC.

The CDR3, as DNA: TGTGCCAGTAGTCCTAGAACAGGGGGAGTCGAGACCCAGTACTTC. It specifies CASSPRTGGVETQYF. The genes are TRBV19 and TRBJ2-5, with TRBD1 matching over 8 bases. The CDR3 is made up of 15 amino acids. The junction had 10 bases not matched to a gene; V was cut back by 5 bases and J by 5 bases. Germline CDR1 and CDR2: LNHDA and SQIVND (reference sequence).

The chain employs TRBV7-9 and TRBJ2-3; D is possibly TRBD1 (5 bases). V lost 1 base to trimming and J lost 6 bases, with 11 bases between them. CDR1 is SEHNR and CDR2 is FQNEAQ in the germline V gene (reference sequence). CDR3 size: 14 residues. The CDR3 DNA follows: TGTGCCAGCAGCTTAGACAGGCCCGCGGATACGCAGTATTTT. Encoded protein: CASSLDRPADTQYF.

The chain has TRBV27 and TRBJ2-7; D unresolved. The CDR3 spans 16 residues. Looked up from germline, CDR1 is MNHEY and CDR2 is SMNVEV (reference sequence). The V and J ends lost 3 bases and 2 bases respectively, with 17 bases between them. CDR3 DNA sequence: TGTGCCAGCAGTTTTTATAACGAGCTGTCCACCTACGAGCAGTACTTC. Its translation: CASSFYNELSTYEQYF.

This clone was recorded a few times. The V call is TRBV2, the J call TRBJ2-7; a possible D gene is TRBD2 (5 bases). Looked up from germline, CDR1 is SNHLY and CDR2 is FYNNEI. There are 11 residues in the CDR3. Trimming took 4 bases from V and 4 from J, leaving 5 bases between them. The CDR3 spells CASSGEYEQYF. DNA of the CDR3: TGTGCCAGCAGTGGGGAGTACGAGCAGTACTTC.

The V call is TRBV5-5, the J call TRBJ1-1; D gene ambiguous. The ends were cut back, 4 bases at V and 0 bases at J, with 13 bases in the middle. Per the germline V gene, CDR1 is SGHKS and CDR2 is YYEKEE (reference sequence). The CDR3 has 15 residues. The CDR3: CASSPHGGMNTEAFF. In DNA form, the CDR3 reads TGTGCCAGCAGCCCCCACGGAGGGATGAACACTGAAGCTTTCTTT. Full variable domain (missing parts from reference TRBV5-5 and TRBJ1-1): DAGVTQSPTHLIKTRGQQVTLRCSPISGHKSVSWYQQVLGQGPQFIFQYYEKEERGRGNFPDRFSARQFPNYSSELNVNALLLGDSALYLCASSPHGGMNTEAFFGQGTRLTVV.

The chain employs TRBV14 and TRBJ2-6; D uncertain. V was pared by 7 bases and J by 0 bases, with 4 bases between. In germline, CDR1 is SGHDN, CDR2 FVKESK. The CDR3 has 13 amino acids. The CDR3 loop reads CASKVSGANVLTF. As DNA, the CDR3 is TGTGCCAGCAAGGTCTCTGGGGCCAACGTCCTGACTTTC.

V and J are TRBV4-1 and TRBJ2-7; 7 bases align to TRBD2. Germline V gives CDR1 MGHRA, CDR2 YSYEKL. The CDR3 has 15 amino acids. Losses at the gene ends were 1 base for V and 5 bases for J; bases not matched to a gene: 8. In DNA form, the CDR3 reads TGCGCCAGCAGCCAAGGCGCGGGAGAAGCCCACGAGCAGTACTTC. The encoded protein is CASSQGAGEAHEQYF.

In DNA form, the CDR3 reads TGTGCCAGCAGGGCAAATAAGGACAGGGTGGGGCCGACTAATGAAAAACTGTTTTTT. Translating gives CASRANKDRVGPTNEKLFF. The chain employs TRBV2 and TRBJ1-4; 8 positions match TRBD1. Germline V gene lookup returns CDR1 SNHLY and CDR2 FYNNEI. V trimming: 6 bases; J trimming: 2 bases; junction bases outside the gene matches: 17. CDR3 length equals 19 residues.

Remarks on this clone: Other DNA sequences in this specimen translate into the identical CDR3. CDR3 sequence reads: CASSFLQGQETQYF. CDR3 bases: TGTGCCAGCAGCTTTTTACAGGGTCAAGAGACCCAGTACTTC. The V call is TRBV11-2, the J call TRBJ2-5; perhaps TRBD1 as D (6 bases). V was shortened by 3 bases and J by 2 bases, with 10 bases between the two germline ends. The germline CDR1 and CDR2 sequences are SGHAT and FQNNGV. The CDR3 covers 14 residues.

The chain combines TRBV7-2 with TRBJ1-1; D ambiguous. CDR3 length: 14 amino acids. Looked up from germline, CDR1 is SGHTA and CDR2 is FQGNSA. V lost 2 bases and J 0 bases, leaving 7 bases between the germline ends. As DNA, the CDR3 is TGTGCCAGCAGCTTATATAGGGTGAACACTGAAGCTTTCTTT. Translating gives CASSLYRVNTEAFF.

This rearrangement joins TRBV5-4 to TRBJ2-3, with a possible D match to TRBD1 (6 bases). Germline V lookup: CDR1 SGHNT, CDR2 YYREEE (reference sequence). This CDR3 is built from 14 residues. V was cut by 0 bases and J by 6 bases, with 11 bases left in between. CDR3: CASSLGQAYDTQYF. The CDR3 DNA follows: TGTGCCAGCAGCTTGGGACAGGCCTATGATACGCAGTATTTT.

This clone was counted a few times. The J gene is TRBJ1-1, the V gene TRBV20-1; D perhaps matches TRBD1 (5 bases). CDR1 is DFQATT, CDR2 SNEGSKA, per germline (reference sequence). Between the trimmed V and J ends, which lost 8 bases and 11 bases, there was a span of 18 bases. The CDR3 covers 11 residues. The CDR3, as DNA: TGCAGTCCTCTCGGCGACCGGGGGGCTTTCTTT. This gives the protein CSPLGDRGAFF.

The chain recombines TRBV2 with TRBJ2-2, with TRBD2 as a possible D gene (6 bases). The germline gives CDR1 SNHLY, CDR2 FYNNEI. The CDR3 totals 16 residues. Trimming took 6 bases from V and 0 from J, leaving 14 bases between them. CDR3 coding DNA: TGTGCCAGCAGCTATCTCGGCGGGACGAACACCGGGGAGCTGTTTTTT. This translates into CASSYLGGTNTGELFF. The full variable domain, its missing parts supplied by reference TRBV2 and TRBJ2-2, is EPEVTQTPSHQVTQMGQEVILRCVPISNHLYFYWYRQILGQKVEFLVSFYNNEISEKSEIFDDQFSVERPDGSNFTLKIRSTKLEDSAMYFCASSYLGGTNTGELFFGEGSRLTVL.

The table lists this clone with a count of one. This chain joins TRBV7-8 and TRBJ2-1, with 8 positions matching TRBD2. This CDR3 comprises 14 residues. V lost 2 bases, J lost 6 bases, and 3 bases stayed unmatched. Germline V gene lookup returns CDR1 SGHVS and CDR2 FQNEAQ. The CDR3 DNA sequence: TGTGCCAGCAGCTTAACCGGGAGGGCCAATGAGCAGTTCTTC. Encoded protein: CASSLTGRANEQFF.